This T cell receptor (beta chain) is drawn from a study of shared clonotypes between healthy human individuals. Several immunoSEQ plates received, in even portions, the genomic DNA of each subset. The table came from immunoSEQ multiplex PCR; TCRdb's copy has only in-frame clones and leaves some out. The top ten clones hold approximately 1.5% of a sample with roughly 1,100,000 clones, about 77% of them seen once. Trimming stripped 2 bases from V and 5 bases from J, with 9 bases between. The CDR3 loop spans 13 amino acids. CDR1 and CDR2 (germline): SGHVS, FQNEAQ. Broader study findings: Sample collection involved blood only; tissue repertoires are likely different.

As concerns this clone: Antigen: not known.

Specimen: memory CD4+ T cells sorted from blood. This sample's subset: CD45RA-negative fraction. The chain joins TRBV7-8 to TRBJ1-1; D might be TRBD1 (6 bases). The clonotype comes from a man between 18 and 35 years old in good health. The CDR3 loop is CASSLLRGTEAFF. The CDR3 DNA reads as TGTGCCAGCAGCTTACTCAGGGGAACTGAAGCTTTCTTT.